The rows below give T cell receptor beta chains drawn from one sample of a study of blood T cells in healthy people across ages. TCRdb passed the 5' RACE reads through MiXCR, listing each CDR3 protein once. The sample holds roughly 1.5 million distinct CDR3 sequences, 35% to 45% seen once. Sequenced sample: blood. The receptors stem from a woman younger than 30 in good health. The CDR3 runs from the conserved cysteine through the conserved F or W. The D gene is left open where the match is weak. The size entry is marked missing in some rows and otherwise reads once, few, many or a size class.

TGTGCCAGCAGCGCAATTCTAGCGCTTACCTACAATGAGCAGTTCTTC	CASSAILALTYNEQFF	TRBV9	TRBJ2-1	.	.
TGTGCCAGCAGCTTAGGGACGGACATCTATGGCTACACCTTC	CASSLGTDIYGYTF	TRBV7-2	TRBJ1-2	.	.
TGTGCCAGCAGTCGGGAACTAAGCTATGGCTACACCTTC	CASSRELSYGYTF	TRBV6-2/TRBV6-3	TRBJ1-2	few	.
TGCAGCGCTGCGACACGGATGAACACTGAAGCTTTCTTT	CSAATRMNTEAFF	TRBV29-1	TRBJ1-1	few	.
TGTGCCAGCAGCTCTCTGGCGGGGGCTTCTCTCGGTGAGCAGTTCTTC	CASSSLAGASLGEQFF	TRBV7-9	TRBJ2-1	.	.
TGTGCCAGCAGTCGCCCAGCCGGGGAGCTGTTTTTT	CASSRPAGELFF	TRBV6-2/TRBV6-3	TRBJ2-2	many	.
TGTGCCAGCAGTTCCCTCGACTCGCCCAGGTGGTTCTTC	CASSSLDSPRWFF	TRBV6-7	TRBJ2-1	few	.
TGTGCCAGCAGTAGGCTAGCGGTGTTCACAGATACGCAGTATTTT	CASSRLAVFTDTQYF	TRBV6-2/TRBV6-3	TRBJ2-3	few	TRBD2
TGTGCCAGCAGCGCCGTGGGTCGGGGCCTAATTCCCCATGAGCAGTTCTTC	CASSAVGRGLIPHEQFF	TRBV9	TRBJ2-1	.	.
TGTGCCATCAGTGAGTCCTCTAGCACAGATACGCAGTATTTT	CAISESSSTDTQYF	TRBV10-3	TRBJ2-3	many	.
TGTGCCAGCAGCTTGCAACCCTCTAGCACAGATACGCAGTATTTT	CASSLQPSSTDTQYF	TRBV5-5	TRBJ2-3	.	.
TGTGCCAGCAGTTACGCGGTGGGTCGAGGTGCAACTAATGAAAAACTGTTTTTT	CASSYAVGRGATNEKLFF	TRBV6-2/TRBV6-3	TRBJ1-4	.	.
TGCGCCAGCAGCCAAGGGACGGCGTTCGAGGAGCAGTTCTTC	CASSQGTAFEEQFF	TRBV4-1	TRBJ2-1	few	.
TGTGCCACCAGCAGAGATCAAAGGGGCCGCGGCACTGAAGCTTTCTTT	CATSRDQRGRGTEAFF	TRBV15	TRBJ1-1	.	.
TGCAGCGTTGAAGGTCAAACAGGCGACGGAACTGAAGCTTTCTTT	CSVEGQTGDGTEAFF	TRBV29-1	TRBJ1-1	.	.
TGCAGCGTTGCCCGCGTAAGAGGGTCCGGGGAGCTGTTTTTT	CSVARVRGSGELFF	TRBV29-1	TRBJ2-2	few	.
TGTGCCAGCGCAAACGAGGCGGGGCTCTCCTACGAGCAGTACTTC	CASANEAGLSYEQYF	TRBV5-6	TRBJ2-7	.	.
TGTGCCAGCAGCCCGTCCGCAACCTACGAGCAGTACTTC	CASSPSATYEQYF	TRBV7-2	TRBJ2-7	many	.
TGCGCCAGCAGCTCGGCACTAGCGTTTGAGCAGTTCTTC	CASSSALAFEQFF	TRBV4-1	TRBJ2-1	.	TRBD2
TGTGCCAGCAAAATCCCCAACACCGGGGAGCTGTTTTTT	CASKIPNTGELFF	TRBV7-9	TRBJ2-2	.	.
TGTGCCAGCAGTTCAGTTCAAGAGACCCAGTACTTC	CASSSVQETQYF	TRBV12-3/TRBV12-4	TRBJ2-5	many	.
TGCGCCAGCAGCGAGACAGGGTTGGAGACCCAGTACTTC	CASSETGLETQYF	TRBV5-1	TRBJ2-5	.	TRBD1
TGTGCCAGCAGCGTAGTTCGGGGTGAGTACTTCTTC	CASSVVRGEYFF	TRBV9	TRBJ2-1	.	.
TGCAGCGCCGACCGGGGGGCTGTAGATACGCAGTATTTT	CSADRGAVDTQYF	TRBV29-1	TRBJ2-3	.	.
TGTGCCAGCAGCGTAGCGGGTCCCAATGAGCAGTACTTC	CASSVAGPNEQYF	TRBV7-2	TRBJ2-5	.	TRBD2
TGTACCAGCAGCCCGAGACAGGGGTTAGAGGAGGAAAAACTGTTTTTT	CTSSPRQGLEEEKLFF	TRBV7-9	TRBJ1-4	.	TRBD1
TGCAGCGTTGAGACAGGGACGGTTGAGCAGTACTTC	CSVETGTVEQYF	TRBV29-1	TRBJ2-5	.	TRBD1
TGTGCCAGCAGCTTACCCTCGGACAGGGAGAACACCGGGGAGCTGTTTTTT	CASSLPSDRENTGELFF	TRBV11-2	TRBJ2-2	.	TRBD1
TGTGCCATCAGCCGCGAGGGAACACCCCTCCACTTT	CAISREGTPLHF	TRBV10-3	TRBJ1-6	.	.
TGCGCCAGCCGGGCAGGTACTTTTCAAGAGACCCAGTACTTC	CASRAGTFQETQYF	TRBV5-1	TRBJ2-5	.	.
TGTGCCAGCAGGCAGCGGGGCAGCTCCTACAATGAGCAGTACTTC	CASRQRGSSYNEQYF	TRBV2	TRBJ2-7	.	TRBD2
TGTGCCAGCAGCCAAGTGGGGACAGTAGGTAGCAATCAGCCCCAGCATTTT	CASSQVGTVGSNQPQHF	TRBV4-2	TRBJ1-5	few	TRBD1
TGCGCCAGCAGCCGTGCTAGCGGGGACAACAATGAGCAGTTCTTC	CASSRASGDNNEQFF	TRBV4-3	TRBJ2-1	few	TRBD2
TGCGCCAGCGGCAGCCCCCTGGACAGGGGCCGATCTAACTATGGCTACACCTTC	CASGSPLDRGRSNYGYTF	TRBV5-1	TRBJ1-2	few	TRBD1
TGTGCCAGCAGCGTCTTACTAGCGGGCTACAATGAGCAGTTCTTC	CASSVLLAGYNEQFF	TRBV9	TRBJ2-1	.	TRBD2
TGCGCCAGCAGCTGGGGACAGAATAATGAGCAGTTCTTC	CASSWGQNNEQFF	TRBV5-1	TRBJ2-1	few	TRBD1
TGTGCCAGCAGCTTAGTAAACAGCTTCGGGGAGCAGTACTTC	CASSLVNSFGEQYF	TRBV7-9	TRBJ2-7	.	.
TGTGCCAGCAGTTACTCCCAACGCGCTGAAGCTTTCTTT	CASSYSQRAEAFF	TRBV6-5	TRBJ1-1	few	.
TGCGCCAGCAGCCTGAGACAGGGCGGAAATCTCAACTATGGCTACACCTTC	CASSLRQGGNLNYGYTF	TRBV4-1	TRBJ1-2	.	TRBD1
TGTGCCTGGAGTGTAAGCCTAAGGTTAGGCTGCACCTTC	CAWSVSLRLGCTF	TRBV30	TRBJ1-2	many	.
TGTGCCAGCAGCCAAGAACAGGGTTCGGATACGCAGTATTTT	CASSQEQGSDTQYF	TRBV3-1	TRBJ2-3	.	.
TGTGCCAGCAGTTTAGTTGTCAGATCATCACCCCTCCACTTT	CASSLVVRSSPLHF	TRBV28	TRBJ1-6	.	.
TGCAGCGTCTTGAACAGGGTAGCGGGAGGGCAAAGCTCCTACAATGAGCAGTTCTTC	CSVLNRVAGGQSSYNEQFF	TRBV29-1	TRBJ2-1	few	TRBD2
TGCAGCGTTGCAGGGGCGGGTAATGAGCAGTTCTTC	CSVAGAGNEQFF	TRBV29-1	TRBJ2-1	few	.
TGTGCCAGCAGCTACAAATCTAGCGGGATCTACAATGAGCAGTTCTTC	CASSYKSSGIYNEQFF	TRBV27	TRBJ2-1	few	TRBD2
TGTGCCAGCTCACCAGTCGGGAGAACCGATACGCAGTATTTT	CASSPVGRTDTQYF	TRBV18	TRBJ2-3	.	.
TGTGCCAGCAGTTTAGGGTCCGAACAGCCCCAGCATTTT	CASSLGSEQPQHF	TRBV27	TRBJ1-5	few	.
TGTGCCAGCACCTACAGGGCCGGTCAGCCCCAGCATTTT	CASTYRAGQPQHF	TRBV28	TRBJ1-5	few	.
TGTGCCAGCAGCCAAGACGCAGACAGGAATCAGCCCCAGCATTTT	CASSQDADRNQPQHF	TRBV4-2	TRBJ1-5	.	.
TGCGCCAGCAGCTTGGCTAGCGGGGGCCAAGAGACCCAGTACTTC	CASSLASGGQETQYF	TRBV5-1	TRBJ2-5	few	TRBD2
TGTGCCAGCAGCTCCGACAAGGGGAGCACAGATACGCAGTATTTT	CASSSDKGSTDTQYF	TRBV27	TRBJ2-3	.	.
TGTGCCAGCAATGGCGGGACCCACTATGGCTACACCTTC	CASNGGTHYGYTF	TRBV6-6	TRBJ1-2	once	.
TGCAGTGCTAGGAATCGGGAAAATCAGCCCCAGCATTTT	CSARNRENQPQHF	TRBV20-1	TRBJ1-5	.	.
TGCAGTGCTAGGATCGGGACACTCAGCAATCAGCCCCAGCATTTT	CSARIGTLSNQPQHF	TRBV20-1	TRBJ1-5	.	.
TGCGCCAGCAGTTACACAGGGGGAGACACTGAAGCTTTCTTT	CASSYTGGDTEAFF	TRBV10-2	TRBJ1-1	few	TRBD1
TGTGCCAGCAGCCCGCTCACAGCTACGCAGTATTTT	CASSPLTATQYF	TRBV7-2	TRBJ2-3	.	.
TGTGCCAGCAGCCAAGGCCAGGGGGTGGGTCAGCCCCAGCATTTT	CASSQGQGVGQPQHF	TRBV3-1	TRBJ1-5	once	TRBD1
TGTGCCAGCAGTTTCGGGAGCAGGGGGATCGCCAAAAACATTCAGTACTTC	CASSFGSRGIAKNIQYF	TRBV12-3/TRBV12-4	TRBJ2-4	.	.
TGTGCCAGCAGTTTCGAACGACTAGCGGGAAAGGACGGGAGCACAGATACGCAGTATTTT	CASSFERLAGKDGSTDTQYF	TRBV28	TRBJ2-3	few	TRBD2